This entry lists 4 T cell receptor beta chains sequenced from one sample in a study of cytomegalovirus exposure and HLA in healthy donors. PCR was performed using 60 Vbeta and 13 Jbeta primers. TCRdb keeps only in-frame clones here, not all; method: immunoSEQ multiplex PCR. The repertoire includes 83,000 or so clones, roughly 79% of them detected once, and over 1.5% sits in the top ten. Sequencing used PBMCs. Source of these receptors: a woman aged 25 to 45 in good health and CMV-seronegative.

The CDR3 loop reads CASWRGETQYF. In DNA, the CDR3 is TGTGCCAGCTGGCGGGGAGAGACCCAGTACTTC. The chain uses TRBV6-5 and TRBJ2-5; weak D call: TRBD2 (6 bases). Looked up from germline, CDR1 is MNHEY and CDR2 is SVGAGI. V was cut by 8 bases and J by 4 bases, with 8 bases left in between. The CDR3 loop spans 11 amino acids.

This rearrangement joins TRBV6-5 to TRBJ1-2; TRBD1 aligns across 9 bases. The germline gives CDR1 MNHEY, CDR2 SVGAGI. The CDR3 loop spans 14 amino acids. J lost 7 bases, V lost 0 bases, and 3 bases had no gene match. The CDR3 region is CASSYSGQGGGYTF. The CDR3 DNA sequence: TGTGCCAGCAGTTACTCGGGACAGGGCGGTGGCTACACCTTC.

The chain carries TRBV5-1 and TRBJ2-5; 8 bases map to TRBD2. Germline V gene sequence: CDR1 SGHRS, CDR2 YFSETQ. Losses at the gene ends were 6 bases for V and 0 bases for J; bases not matched to a gene: 10. This CDR3 is 16 amino acids long. CDR3 nucleotides: TGCGCCAGCACCCTAGGGGCTAGCGGGTACCAAGAGACCCAGTACTTC. It translates to CASTLGASGYQETQYF.

The gene calls are TRBV7-2 and TRBJ2-5, with a possible D match to TRBD2 (6 bases). V gave up 5 bases and J gave up 7 bases, with 8 bases separating them. Germline V gives CDR1 SGHTA, CDR2 FQGNSA. CDR3 length equals 11 residues. CDR3 DNA sequence: TGTGCCAGCAGCGTGGGGGGGACCCAGTACTTC. As protein: CASSVGGTQYF.